The T cell receptor (beta chain) described here comes from a study of T cell clones after liver transplantation. In germline, CDR1 is SGHRS, CDR2 YFSETQ. This CDR3 has 15 amino acids. V was shortened by 4 bases and J by 5 bases, with 19 bases between the two germline ends. Method: immunoSEQ multiplex PCR; TCRdb's copy keeps in-frame clones and lacks some. The sample carries about 75,000 clones, 84% recorded once. The material sequenced was CD4+ T cells from blood, taken around 50 months after liver transplant. J is TRBJ2-7 and V is TRBV5-1; a possible D gene is TRBD1 (6 bases). This TCR came from a human patient who received a liver transplant. Some of the T cells may derive from the graft donor. This CDR3 is CASSAYRVSINEQYF. CDR3 sequence (DNA): TGCGCCAGCAGCGCTTACAGGGTTTCGATCAACGAGCAGTACTTC.